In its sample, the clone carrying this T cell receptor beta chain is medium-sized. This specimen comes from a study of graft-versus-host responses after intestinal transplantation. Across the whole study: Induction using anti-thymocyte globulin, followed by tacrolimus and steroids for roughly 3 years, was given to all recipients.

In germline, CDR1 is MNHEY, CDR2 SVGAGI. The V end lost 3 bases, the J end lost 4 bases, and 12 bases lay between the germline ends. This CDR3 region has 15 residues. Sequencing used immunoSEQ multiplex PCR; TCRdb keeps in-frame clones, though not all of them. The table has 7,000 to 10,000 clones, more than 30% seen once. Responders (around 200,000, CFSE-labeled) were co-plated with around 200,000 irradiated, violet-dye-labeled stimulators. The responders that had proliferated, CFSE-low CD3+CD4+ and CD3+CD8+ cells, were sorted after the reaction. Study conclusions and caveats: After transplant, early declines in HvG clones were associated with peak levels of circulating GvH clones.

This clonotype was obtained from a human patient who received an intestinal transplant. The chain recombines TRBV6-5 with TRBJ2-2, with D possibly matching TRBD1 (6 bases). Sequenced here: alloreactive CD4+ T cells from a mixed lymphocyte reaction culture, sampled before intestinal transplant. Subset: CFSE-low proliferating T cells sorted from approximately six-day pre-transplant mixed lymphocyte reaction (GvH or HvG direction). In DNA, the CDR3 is TGTGCCAGCAGTTATTTCCGGACAGCCACCGGGGAGCTGTTTTTT. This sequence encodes CASSYFRTATGELFF.